This TCR beta chain was found in a study of Ad26.COV2.S vaccination and SARS-CoV-2 variants (dated by TCRdb to the early 2020s). Looking at the study overall: Vaccine-arm donors came from COV1001, a multicentre, randomized, double-blind, placebo-controlled phase I-IIa trial of Ad26.COV2.S in healthy adults. Trial participants were randomized into five groups of five: low-dose or high-dose Ad26.COV2.S given once or twice, or placebo on both occasions. Dosing of Ad26.COV2.S was intramuscular, at either 5x10^10 or 1x10^11 viral particles, delivered as one shot or as two shots spaced 56 days apart. Throughout the experiments and outcome assessment, investigators stayed blinded to trial group allocation. TCRbeta repertoire sequencing served as the tool for gauging how specific and how broad the SARS-CoV-2-reactive T cell receptors were following Ad26.COV2.S vaccination. A total of roughly 30 samples were included in the TCR-sequenced set, comprising around 19 Ad26.COV2.S vaccine recipients, 5 placebo recipients and 8 SARS-CoV-2 convalescent individuals.

The CDR3 holds 15 amino acids from the cysteine to the phenylalanine. The retained sequence is limited to the CDR3, 45 bases, with the frame set at the first base. After removal of 1 base from V and 6 bases from J, the junction retains 4 bases not matched to a gene. The germline V gene (reference sequence) specifies GTSNPN as CDR1 and SVGIG as CDR2. TCRbeta CDR3 regions were sequenced with the immunoSEQ Assay. After extraction, genomic DNA underwent amplification by bias-controlled multiplex PCR, followed by high-throughput sequencing. Per the authors' processing: To quantify the absolute abundance of each unique TCRbeta CDR3 region, sequences were collapsed and filtered. T cell fraction was estimated by normalizing TCRbeta template counts to usable DNA, which was measured by amplifying reference genes present in all nucleated cells. Repertoire TCRs were annotated as SARS-CoV-2-specific by exact matching of V gene, CDR3 amino acid sequence and J gene to a known reactive TCR set. The reference SARS-CoV-2 TCR set was obtained from MIRA and was filtered for enrichment in COVID-19-positive ImmuneCODE repertoires, whereby public or cross-reactive TCRs were removed. Using the MIRA antigens, annotated TCRs were further analysed by specific ORF or by position within an ORF. Breadth was defined as the number of annotated unique rearrangements divided by the total number of unique productive rearrangements, and depth was defined as the summed frequency of the annotated unique rearrangements. Group comparisons of TCR breadth used two-sided Wilcoxon rank-sum tests. TCRdb obtained this table from immuneACCESS and retained in-frame rearrangements with V and J assigned. These tables miss some clones; where compared with another copy, unresolved V genes account for less than half of the shortfall, and the remainder is unexplained. From that table come the V and J calls and clone size; the DNA was used to work out D and trimming. Recorded for this sample are some 480,000 clones; around 90% of them occurred a single time. The ten top clones hold 9.5% to 15% of the sample.

On this clone itself: The clone's antigen remains unknown. Base qualities are not recorded, but no much larger clone differs from it by a single base.

Study-wide conclusions, independent of this receptor: Comparing responses between vaccine doses or regimens was not something the study was powered to do. Ad26.COV2.S recipients had higher spike-specific TCR breadth than placebo recipients (P = 0.0014). The authors noted that total T cell responses may have been underestimated by the TCR breadth and depth analyses. Substantial breadth of spike-specific CD8+ and CD4+ T cell responses was reported after vaccination. Vaccine and placebo recipients had similar non-spike TCR breadth, a finding consistent with the vaccine containing only spike.

The treatment or condition label here, explained by the study, means: around 19 received Ad26.COV2.S at low or high dose, single or two shots; roughly five received placebo; per-sample allocation not given. For vaccine and placebo recipients, repertoires were sequenced using samples collected on day 63 after the first injection. Between 29 July and 7 August 2020, Cohort 1b enrolled some 25 adults aged 18-55 years at one site in Boston, USA. As a vaccine, Ad26.COV2.S was a replication-incompetent adenovirus type 26 vector that expressed a prefusion-stabilized SARS-CoV-2 spike protein derived from the original Wuhan strain.

The starting material was peripheral blood, obtained in a trial of Ad26.COV2.S vaccine versus placebo. The clonotype was recovered from a person aged 18 to 59 who received the Ad26.COV2.S COVID-19 vaccine or a placebo. The receptor chain draws on TRBV30 and TRBJ1-6, with 9 middle bases fitting TRBD1. The sequenced DNA is TGTGCCTGGAGTGAAGGACAGGGGCGTAATTCACCCCTCCACTTT. This codes for CAWSEGQGRNSPLHF.